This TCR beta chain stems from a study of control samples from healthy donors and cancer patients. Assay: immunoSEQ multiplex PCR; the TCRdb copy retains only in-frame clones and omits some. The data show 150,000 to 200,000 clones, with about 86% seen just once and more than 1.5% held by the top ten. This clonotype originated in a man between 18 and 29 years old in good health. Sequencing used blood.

CDR3 coding DNA: TGCGCCAGCAGCCACCTACCGGGACAGGGGCCCGTGGAGCAGTACTTC. Residues: CASSHLPGQGPVEQYF. The chain carries TRBV4-1 and TRBJ2-7, with 10 bases fitting TRBD1. The CDR3 is 16 residues long. Germline CDR1 is MGHRA and CDR2 is YSYEKL. V lost 3 bases and J lost 7; bases outside the gene matches: 12.